This T cell receptor beta chain is from a study of cytomegalovirus exposure and HLA in healthy donors. This cohort consisted of healthy bone marrow donors. The study ran its PCR with 60 Vbeta and 13 Jbeta primers. Measured with immunoSEQ multiplex PCR; TCRdb has only the in-frame clones, and not every one. The data show around 120,000 clones, with around 71% seen just once and more than 2.5% held by the top ten. This clone was detected once. What it binds is not known. Study-wide points: A link between a missense DCLRE1C variant and TCR beta V- and J-gene trimming emerged from a later analysis. Clonal expansion, a later analysis showed, was greater in HLA-associated TCR beta chains than in equally common others.

This TCR was recovered from a woman in her sixties or seventies in good health and CMV-seropositive. Sequences were obtained from PBMCs.

The CDR3 coding sequence is TGTGCCAGCAGATCCCCCGGAGTGAATTCACCCCTCCACTTT. Its translation is CASRSPGVNSPLHF. V usage is TRBV6-5 and J usage is TRBJ1-6; D is uncertain. V lost 6 bases and J 7 bases, leaving 13 bases between the germline ends. CDR1 is MNHEY and CDR2 is SVGAGI in the germline V gene. This CDR3 is built from 14 residues.